This T cell receptor (beta chain) was obtained from a study of blood T cell repertoires in COVID-19. Data came from immunoSEQ multiplex PCR; TCRdb stores just in-frame clones and leaves some out. The table has under 250,000 clones, 85% seen once. This CDR3 has 13 residues. With 4 bases removed from V and 6 bases from J, the gap between germline ends came to 10 bases. Germline CDR1 LGHDT, CDR2 YNNKEL (reference sequence). The chain joins TRBV3-1 (or the pseudogene TRBV3-2) to TRBJ2-1; D ambiguous. The sequenced sample consisted of peripheral blood. The clonotype was recovered from a man over 45 with COVID-19, enrolled during active disease. CDR3 in amino acids: CASSLLSGNEQFF. The CDR3 DNA reads as TGTGCCAGCAGCCTCCTATCTGGCAATGAGCAGTTCTTC.